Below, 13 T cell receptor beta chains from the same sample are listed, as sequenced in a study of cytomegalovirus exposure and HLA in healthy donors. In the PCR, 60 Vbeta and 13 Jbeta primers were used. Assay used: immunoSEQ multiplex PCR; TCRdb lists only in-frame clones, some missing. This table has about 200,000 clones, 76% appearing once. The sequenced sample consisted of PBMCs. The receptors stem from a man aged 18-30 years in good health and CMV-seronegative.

The CDR3 DNA sequence: TGCGCCAGCAGCTTGGTGGGGGGTAATTCACCCCTCCACTTT. Translated, it gives CASSLVGGNSPLHF. This sequence joins TRBV5-1 and TRBJ1-6; weak D call: TRBD1 (5 bases). CDR1 and CDR2 (germline): SGHRS, YFSETQ. Deletions cut 0 bases from V and 6 bases from J, with 7 bases between. There are 14 residues in the CDR3.

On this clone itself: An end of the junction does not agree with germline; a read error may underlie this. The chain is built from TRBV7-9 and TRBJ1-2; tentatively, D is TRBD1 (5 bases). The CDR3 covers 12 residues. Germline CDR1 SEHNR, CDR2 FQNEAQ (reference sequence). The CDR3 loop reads CSSSLLGGGYTF. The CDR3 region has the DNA TGTTCCAGCAGCCTCCTCGGGGGTGGCTACACCTTC.

This chain's CDR3 is CASSLPRGTEAFF. As DNA, the CDR3 is TGTGCCAGCAGCTTACCCAGGGGAACTGAAGCTTTCTTT. This chain connects TRBV7-8 to TRBJ1-1, with a possible D match to TRBD1 (6 bases). The CDR3 loop spans 13 amino acids. V dropped 2 bases and J dropped 5 bases, with 9 bases sitting between them. Per germline, CDR1 SGHVS and CDR2 FQNEAQ.

In nucleotides, the CDR3 is TGTGCCAGTAGTAGGGGCTACCCAGGGGAGCTGTTTTTT. Its translation is CASSRGYPGELFF. The chain joins TRBV19 to TRBJ2-2; TRBD1 might be the D (5 bases). The germline gives CDR1 LNHDA, CDR2 SQIVND (reference sequence). Trimming stripped 4 bases from V and 8 bases from J, with 11 bases between. The CDR3 contains 13 residues.

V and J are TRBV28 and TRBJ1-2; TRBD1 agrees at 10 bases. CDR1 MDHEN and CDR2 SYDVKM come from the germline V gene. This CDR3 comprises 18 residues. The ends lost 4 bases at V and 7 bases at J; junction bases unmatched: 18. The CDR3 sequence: CASSSTRGTGAIRSGYTF. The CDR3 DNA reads TGTGCCAGCAGTTCCACCCGAGGGACAGGGGCCATTCGTTCTGGCTACACCTTC.

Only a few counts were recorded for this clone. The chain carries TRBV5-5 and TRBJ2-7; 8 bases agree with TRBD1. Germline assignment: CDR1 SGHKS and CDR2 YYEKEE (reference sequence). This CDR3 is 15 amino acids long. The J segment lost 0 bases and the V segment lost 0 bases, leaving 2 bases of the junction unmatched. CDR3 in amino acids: CASSLGTGRSYEQYF. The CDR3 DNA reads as TGTGCCAGCAGCTTGGGGACAGGGCGCTCCTACGAGCAGTACTTC.

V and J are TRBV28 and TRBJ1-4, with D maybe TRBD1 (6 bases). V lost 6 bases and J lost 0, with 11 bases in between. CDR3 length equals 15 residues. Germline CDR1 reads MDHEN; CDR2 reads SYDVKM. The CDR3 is CASRGRTATNEKLFF. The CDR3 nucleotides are TGTGCCAGCAGGGGACGGACAGCAACTAATGAAAAACTGTTTTTT.

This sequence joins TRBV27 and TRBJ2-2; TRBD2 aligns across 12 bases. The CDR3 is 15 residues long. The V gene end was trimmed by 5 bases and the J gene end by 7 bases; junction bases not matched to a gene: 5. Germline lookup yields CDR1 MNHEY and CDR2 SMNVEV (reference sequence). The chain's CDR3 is CASSRLAGDVGELFF. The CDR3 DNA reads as TGTGCCAGCAGTCGACTAGCGGGAGACGTCGGGGAGCTGTTTTTT.

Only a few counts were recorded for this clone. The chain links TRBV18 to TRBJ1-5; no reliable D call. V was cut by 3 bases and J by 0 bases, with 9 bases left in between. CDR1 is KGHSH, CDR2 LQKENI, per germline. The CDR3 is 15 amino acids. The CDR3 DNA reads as TGTGCCAGCTCACCGATCGAGAATAGCAATCAGCCCCAGCATTTT. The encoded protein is CASSPIENSNQPQHF.

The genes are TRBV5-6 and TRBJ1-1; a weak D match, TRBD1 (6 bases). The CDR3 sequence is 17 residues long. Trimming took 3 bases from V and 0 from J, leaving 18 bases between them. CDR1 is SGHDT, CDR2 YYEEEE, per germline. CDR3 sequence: CASSSNSGDPMNTEAFF. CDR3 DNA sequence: TGTGCCAGCAGCTCAAATTCAGGGGATCCCATGAACACTGAAGCTTTCTTT.

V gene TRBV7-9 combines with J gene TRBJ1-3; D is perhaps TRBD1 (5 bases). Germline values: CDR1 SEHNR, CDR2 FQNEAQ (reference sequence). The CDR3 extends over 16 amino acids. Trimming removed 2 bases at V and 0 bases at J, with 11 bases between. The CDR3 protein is CASSLYSRASGNTIYF. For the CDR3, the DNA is TGTGCCAGCAGCTTATATTCCAGGGCCTCTGGAAACACCATATATTTT.

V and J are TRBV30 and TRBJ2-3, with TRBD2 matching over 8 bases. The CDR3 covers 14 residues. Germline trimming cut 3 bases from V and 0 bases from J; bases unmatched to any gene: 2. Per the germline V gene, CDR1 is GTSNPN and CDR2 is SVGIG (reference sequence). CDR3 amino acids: CAWRASGSTDTQYF. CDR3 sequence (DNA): TGTGCCTGGAGGGCTAGCGGGAGCACAGATACGCAGTATTTT.

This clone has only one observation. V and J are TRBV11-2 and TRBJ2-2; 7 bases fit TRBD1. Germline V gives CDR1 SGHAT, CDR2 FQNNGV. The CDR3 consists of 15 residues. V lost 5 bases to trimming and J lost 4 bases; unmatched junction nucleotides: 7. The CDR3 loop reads CASSPSTGSTGELFF. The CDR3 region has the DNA TGTGCCAGCAGCCCATCGACAGGGTCCACCGGGGAGCTGTTTTTT. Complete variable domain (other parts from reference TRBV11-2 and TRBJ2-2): EAGVAQSPRYKIIEKRQSVAFWCNPISGHATLYWYQQILGQGPKLLIQFQNNGVVDDSQLPKDRFSAERLKGVDSTLKIQPAKLEDSAVYLCASSPSTGSTGELFFGEGSRLTVL.